The present entry profiles one T cell receptor beta chain with its context. Its target is unknown. At one boundary the junction diverges from the germline segment, which might be a read error. CDR3 length: 14 residues. CDR1 and CDR2 (germline): SGHVS, FNYEAQ. Indicated time point: newly diagnosed GD, antithyroid drugs for less than 3 months. PBMC RNA served as the TCR library source. This sample is part of a study of regulatory T cells in long-lasting Graves disease. Overall study findings and caveats: Fewer public clonotypes were shared by new patients (under 1,000) than by persistent patients (roughly 2,600). Persistent-disease Graves' patients showed less TCR diversity than new cases.

Through Arm-PCR of CDR3 regions and iRepertoire HTBI primers, TCR beta libraries were built. TCRdb called the multiplex PCR reads again in MiXCR, with one record for every CDR3 protein. Among 530,000 or so distinct CDR3 sequences listed, approximately 13% were seen once. These data are also associated with another study on T cells in Graves' hyperthyroidism and ophthalmopathy. Turning to that study: The HTBI primer set served for first-round RT-PCR of the TCR CDR3. Model-based prediction identified ophthalmopathy a median approximately 6 months prior to its onset.

J is TRBJ2-1 and V is TRBV7-6; D might be TRBD2 (7 bases). The receptor's source is a man between 25 and 39 years old with Graves disease. This specimen was peripheral blood mononuclear cells (PBMCs), taken at new diagnosis, from a patient treated with antithyroid drugs. The CDR3 DNA reads as TGTGCCGGCAGCTTATGGCGGGGGCACAATGAGCAGTTCTTC. Amino acid sequence: CAGSLWRGHNEQFF.